These 29 T cell receptor beta chains came from one sample sequenced in a study of blood T cell repertoires in COVID-19. The repertoire was sequenced with immunoSEQ multiplex PCR; TCRdb's copy has only in-frame clones and lacks some. The sample has 400,000 to 550,000 clones, more than 85% seen once. Sequenced input: peripheral blood. These receptors came from a woman aged 25-40 years with acute or convalescent COVID-19.

Worth noting for this clone: This sample also contains other DNA sequences that code for the same CDR3. V and J are TRBV6-6 and TRBJ1-5; D remains unclear. The CDR3 loop spans 14 amino acids. Trimming left V 2 bases short and J 1 base short, with 6 bases between. Germline CDR1 and CDR2: MNHNY and SVGAGI (reference sequence). This CDR3 is CASSYLGSNQPQHF. Here the CDR3 DNA reads TGTGCCAGCAGTTACCTAGGCAGCAATCAGCCCCAGCATTTT.

This rearrangement joins TRBV5-8 to TRBJ1-5, with D possibly matching TRBD1 (5 bases). The germline gives CDR1 SGHTS, CDR2 YDEGEE. Trimming removed 2 bases from V and 2 bases from J, with 11 bases in between. The CDR3 is 15 residues long. In DNA, the CDR3 is TGTGCCAGCAGCTTCCGGTCGGGGGGCAATCAGCCCCAGCATTTT. The encoded protein is CASSFRSGGNQPQHF.

J is TRBJ2-5 and V is TRBV29-1, with 10 bases lining up with TRBD2. Germline values: CDR1 SQVTM, CDR2 ANQGSEA. The J segment lost 4 bases and the V segment lost 4 bases, leaving 6 bases of the junction unmatched. The CDR3 extends over 14 amino acids. The CDR3, as DNA: TGCAGCGTTGTATTCCCTAGCGGGAGAGAGACCCAGTACTTC. Its protein product is CSVVFPSGRETQYF. The whole variable domain, remainder taken from reference TRBV29-1 and TRBJ2-5, is SAVISQKPSRDICQRGTSLTIQCQVDSQVTMMFWYRQQPGQSLTLIATANQGSEATYESGFVIDKFPISRPNLTFSTLTVSNMSPEDSSIYLCSVVFPSGRETQYFGPGTRLLVL.

The gene calls are TRBV5-1 and TRBJ2-7, with TRBD1 matching over 9 bases. Unmatched junction bases numbered 9, after V lost 5 bases and J lost 3 bases. This CDR3 contains 15 residues. The germline CDR1 and CDR2 sequences are SGHRS and YFSETQ. Written as DNA, the CDR3 is TGCGCCAGCAGGCTTACCACAGGGGGCAACTACGAGCAGTACTTC. The encoded protein is CASRLTTGGNYEQYF. The variable domain in full, completed from reference TRBV5-1 and TRBJ2-7, reads KAGVTQTPRYLIKTRGQQVTLSCSPISGHRSVSWYQQTPGQGLQFLFEYFSETQRNKGNFPGRFSGRQFSNSRSEMNVSTLELGDSALYLCASRLTTGGNYEQYFGPGTRLTVT.

This clone has just one count. The chain employs TRBV6-5 and TRBJ1-6; D ambiguous. CDR3 size: 13 residues. Germline V gene sequence: CDR1 MNHEY, CDR2 SVGAGI. The V end lost 4 bases, the J end lost 9 bases, and 10 bases lay between the germline ends. The CDR3 spells CASSFITSSPLHF. The CDR3 nucleotides read TGTGCCAGCAGTTTCATCACGAGTTCACCCCTCCACTTT.

This chain links TRBV11-2 with TRBJ2-1; D remains ambiguous. CDR3 length equals 12 residues. The germline V and J ends were trimmed by 1 base and 5 bases, with 3 bases remaining between them. Germline V gene data show CDR1 as SGHAT and CDR2 as FQNNGV. CDR3 region: CASSLADNEQFF. The DNA of the CDR3 is TGTGCCAGCAGCTTAGCAGACAATGAGCAGTTCTTC.

This rearrangement joins TRBV4-2 to TRBJ1-2; D is possibly TRBD1 (6 bases). Germline V gives CDR1 LGHNA, CDR2 YNFKEQ. The CDR3 contains 16 residues. The germline V and J ends were trimmed by 0 bases and 0 bases, with 11 bases remaining between them. The CDR3 is CASSQDSGQPNYGYTF. The CDR3 DNA reads as TGTGCCAGCAGCCAAGATTCTGGACAGCCTAACTATGGCTACACCTTC.

This clone was recorded only once. This chain uses TRBV7-9 with TRBJ2-7; 7 bases align to TRBD1. From germline, CDR1 is SEHNR and CDR2 FQNEAQ (reference sequence). V trimming: 5 bases; J trimming: 0 bases; junction bases outside the gene matches: 4. This CDR3 is built from 14 residues. Here the CDR3 DNA reads TGTGCCAGCAGCCCTGACAGGGCCTCCTACGAGCAGTACTTC. This gives the protein CASSPDRASYEQYF. Full variable domain (rest looked up from reference TRBV7-9 and TRBJ2-7): DTGVSQNPRHKITKRGQNVTFRCDPISEHNRLYWYRQTLGQGPEFLTYFQNEAQLEKSRLLSDRFSAERPKGSFSTLEIQRTEQGDSAMYLCASSPDRASYEQYFGPGTRLTVT.

The rearrangement joins TRBV28 to TRBJ1-1; D call uncertain. Germline-derived CDR1 and CDR2 are MDHEN and SYDVKM. V dropped 5 bases and J dropped 6 bases, with 13 bases sitting between them. The CDR3 totals 13 residues. In nucleotides, the CDR3 is TGTGCCAGCAGTCCTTCGGGGTACCCTGAAGCTTTCTTT. Amino acids: CASSPSGYPEAFF.

The chain carries TRBV30 and TRBJ2-7, with D hard to call. Germline CDR1 is GTSNPN and CDR2 is SVGIG (reference sequence). The CDR3 extends over 13 amino acids. V gave up 1 base and J gave up 1 base, with 8 bases separating them. The CDR3 protein is CAWSADSSYEQYF. The CDR3 nucleotides are TGTGCCTGGAGTGCTGATAGTTCCTACGAGCAGTACTTC.

The CDR3 region has the DNA TGTGCCAGCAGCAACTCAGGGAATTCACCCCTCCACTTT. Protein: CASSNSGNSPLHF. The rearrangement uses TRBV27 and TRBJ1-6; tentatively, D is TRBD1 (5 bases). V lost 6 bases and J 7 bases, leaving 10 bases between the germline ends. The germline V gene encodes CDR1 MNHEY and CDR2 SMNVEV (reference sequence). CDR3 length: 13 residues.

Concerning this clone: At one end the junction does not follow the germline gene, possibly because of a read error. V is TRBV2 and J is TRBJ1-1; 8 bases match TRBD1. Germline V gene sequence: CDR1 SNHLY, CDR2 FYNNEI. The CDR3 totals 11 residues. The DNA of the CDR3 is TGTGCCAGCAGAGATCCGGGACAGGCCCTCTTT. It specifies CASRDPGQALF.

This chain connects TRBV5-6 to TRBJ2-3; TRBD2 agrees at 7 bases. The CDR3 covers 14 residues. Trimming at V came to 2 bases and at J to 2 bases, leaving 2 bases not matched to a gene. Germline-derived CDR1 and CDR2 are SGHDT and YYEEEE. As DNA, the CDR3 is TGTGCCAGCAGCTTTGGGGGGGTCACAGATACGCAGTATTTT. Encoded protein: CASSFGGVTDTQYF.

This clone has only a few counts. The genes are TRBV6-5 and TRBJ1-4; D is undetermined. This CDR3 spans 12 amino acids. V was shortened by 6 bases and J by 6 bases, with 8 bases between the two germline ends. Per germline, CDR1 MNHEY and CDR2 SVGAGI. The CDR3 spells CASRGSDEKLFF. The CDR3 DNA sequence: TGTGCCAGCAGAGGGAGTGATGAAAAACTGTTTTTT.

This rearrangement joins TRBV7-9 to TRBJ1-2, with D unresolved. The germline CDR1 and CDR2 sequences are SEHNR and FQNEAQ (reference sequence). Deletions cut 4 bases from V and 2 bases from J, with 8 bases between. The CDR3 length is 13 residues. The CDR3: CASSSTENYGYTF. The CDR3 DNA reads TGTGCCAGCAGCTCAACAGAAAACTATGGCTACACCTTC.

V gene TRBV24-1 combines with J gene TRBJ2-4; TRBD1 matches at 7 bases. This CDR3 contains 15 residues. V shed 4 bases and J 4 bases; nucleotides not matched to a gene: 6. Germline CDR1 and CDR2: KGHDR and SFDVKD. CDR3 protein: CATSDHRDSKNIQYF. The CDR3 DNA reads as TGTGCCACCAGTGACCACCGGGACAGTAAAAACATTCAGTACTTC.

The chain couples TRBV3-1 (or the pseudogene TRBV3-2) to TRBJ1-4; possibly TRBD1 for D (5 bases). Trimming removed 3 bases at V and 10 bases at J, with 21 bases between. This CDR3 is built from 16 residues. Germline loops: CDR1 LGHDT, CDR2 YNNKEL (reference sequence). The CDR3 nucleotides are TGTGCCAGCAGCCATTTCCGCGGGGCACCATCGGGAAAACTGTTTTTT. Encoded protein: CASSHFRGAPSGKLFF.

The V gene is TRBV5-1, the J gene TRBJ2-7; TRBD1 matches at 7 bases. Per germline, CDR1 SGHRS and CDR2 YFSETQ. J lost 2 bases, V lost 0 bases, and 11 bases had no gene match. The CDR3 has 17 residues. CDR3 loop: CASSLGGRGHEAYEQYF. In nucleotides, the CDR3 is TGCGCCAGCAGCTTGGGGGGAAGGGGGCATGAGGCCTACGAGCAGTACTTC.

The V call is TRBV7-9, the J call TRBJ2-7; D is possibly TRBD1 (5 bases). Trimming took off 4 bases at V and 4 bases at J, with 20 bases between the two ends. This CDR3 contains 16 residues. Germline CDR1 reads SEHNR; CDR2 reads FQNEAQ (reference sequence). The CDR3 reads CASSSTLAGLRYEQYF. The CDR3 bases are TGTGCCAGCAGCTCCACCCTGGCAGGGTTGAGGTACGAGCAGTACTTC.

This clone occurred a few times. This sequence joins TRBV7-3 and TRBJ2-5; TRBD1 aligns across 7 bases. The V segment lost 3 bases and the J segment 3 bases; nucleotides outside the gene matches: 4. CDR1 and CDR2 from the germline V gene are SGHTA and FQGTGA. The CDR3 is made up of 14 amino acids. The CDR3 region is CASSFTGTEETQYF. DNA of the CDR3: TGTGCCAGCAGCTTCACAGGGACAGAAGAGACCCAGTACTTC. The full variable domain, rest sourced from reference TRBV7-3 and TRBJ2-5, is GAGVSQTPSNKVTEKGKYVELRCDPISGHTALYWYRQSLGQGPEFLIYFQGTGAADDSGLPNDRFFAVRPEGSVSTLKIQRTERGDSAVYLCASSFTGTEETQYFGPGTRLLVL.

The chain uses TRBV4-1 and TRBJ2-5; 9 nucleotides line up with TRBD2. Germline assignment: CDR1 MGHRA and CDR2 YSYEKL. The V segment lost 3 bases and the J segment 4 bases; nucleotides outside the gene matches: 3. The CDR3 has 14 residues. The CDR3, as DNA: TGCGCCAGCAGCCATAGCGGGGGAACAGAGACCCAGTACTTC. Residues: CASSHSGGTETQYF.

The gene calls are TRBV24-1 and TRBJ2-5; D perhaps matches TRBD1 (5 bases). This CDR3 has 14 amino acids. V was pared by 4 bases and J by 5 bases, with 13 bases between. CDR1 and CDR2 from the germline V gene are KGHDR and SFDVKD. CDR3 region: CATSDPRVGETQYF. For the CDR3, the DNA is TGTGCCACCAGTGACCCCAGGGTCGGCGAGACCCAGTACTTC.

This clone was counted once. The chain couples TRBV6-5 to TRBJ1-1; D is possibly TRBD1 (6 bases). The CDR3 length is 13 residues. Trimming cost V 7 bases and J 1 base, with 10 bases left between them. The V gene's germline CDR1 is MNHEY and CDR2 SVGAGI. CDR3 loop: CASTRDTNTEAFF. The CDR3 coding sequence is TGTGCCAGCACTAGGGACACGAACACTGAAGCTTTCTTT.

The chain employs TRBV28 and TRBJ1-2, with 8 bases lining up with TRBD1. This CDR3 region has 13 residues. Germline V CDR1 and CDR2: MDHEN, SYDVKM. J lost 8 bases, V lost 8 bases, and 10 bases had no gene match. The CDR3 here is CASSDRVGQGYTF. For the CDR3, the DNA is TGTGCCAGCTCGGACAGGGTGGGGCAAGGCTACACCTTC.

As concerns this clone: This specimen includes other DNA sequences encoding the same CDR3. J is TRBJ1-1 and V is TRBV5-1; TRBD1 matches at 8 bases. The CDR3 is made up of 12 amino acids. V shed 4 bases, J shed 8 bases, and the junction held 4 bases outside the gene matches. Germline CDR1 and CDR2: SGHRS and YFSETQ. The DNA of the CDR3 is TGCGCCAGCAGCCAGCAGGGGGCGGAAGCTTTCTTT. This encodes CASSQQGAEAFF.

The chain has TRBV13 and TRBJ1-1; no definite D call. Trimming left V 7 bases short and J 8 bases short, with 14 bases between. CDR1 and CDR2 from the germline V gene are PRHDT and FYEKMQ (reference sequence). The length of the CDR3 is 12 residues. CDR3 amino acids: CASTKGGAEAFF. Here the CDR3 DNA reads TGTGCCAGCACCAAAGGCGGAGCGGAAGCTTTCTTT.

The rearrangement links TRBV11-2 to TRBJ1-3; D ambiguous. From germline, CDR1 is SGHAT and CDR2 FQNNGV. Trimming took off 2 bases at V and 0 bases at J, with 8 bases between the two ends. The CDR3 spans 15 residues. In DNA form, the CDR3 reads TGTGCCAGCAGCTTATCCGCCGGCTCTGGAAACACCATATATTTT. Its translation is CASSLSAGSGNTIYF.

The CDR3 spells CASSPALNGAYEQYF. The CDR3 DNA reads as TGCGCCAGCAGCCCTGCATTAAACGGGGCCTACGAGCAGTACTTC. The chain uses TRBV4-1 and TRBJ2-7, with a tentative D call TRBD2 (5 bases). CDR3 length equals 15 residues. Germline V gives CDR1 MGHRA, CDR2 YSYEKL. Trimming took off 4 bases at V and 2 bases at J, with 15 bases between the two ends.

CDR3 protein: CASSSKTELINTQYF. Written as DNA, the CDR3 is TGTGCCAGCAGTTCCAAGACAGAGCTTATTAATACGCAGTATTTT. The chain carries TRBV5-4 and TRBJ2-3, with D maybe TRBD1 (5 bases). Germline assignment: CDR1 SGHNT and CDR2 YYREEE (reference sequence). The CDR3 covers 15 residues. Trimming stripped 5 bases from V and 7 bases from J, with 20 bases between. Supplemented by reference TRBV5-4 and TRBJ2-3, the full variable domain reads ETGVTQSPTHLIKTRGQQVTLRCSSQSGHNTVSWYQQALGQGPQFIFQYYREEENGRGNFPPRFSGLQFPNYSSELNVNALELDDSALYLCASSSKTELINTQYFGPGTRLTVL.